A single sample is the source of the 15 T cell receptor beta chains below, sequenced in a study of beta chain features in type 1 diabetes. Overall study findings and caveats: Shorter TCRB CDR3s, moderately but significantly so, were found in Type 1 diabetes patients in all four CD4+ subsets.

Every isolated RNA sample was fully reverse transcribed, so sequencing captured expressed TCRB transcripts. The assay was immunoSEQ multiplex PCR, and TCRdb's table has in-frame clones only and misses some. In the table there are some 350,000 clones, over 8.5% of which are singletons. These receptors are not linked to any known antigen. The sequenced sample was central memory CD4+ T cells from blood. The receptors stem from a man aged 25-45 years with type 1 diabetes.

The chain combines TRBV28 with TRBJ2-7; 9 bases fit TRBD2. The germline V gene encodes CDR1 MDHEN and CDR2 SYDVKM. The CDR3 contains 14 residues. V lost 3 bases and J lost 7; bases outside the gene matches: 7. The chain's CDR3 is CASSFSGSRREQYF. The CDR3 DNA follows: TGTGCCAGCAGTTTTAGCGGGAGTCGTCGGGAGCAGTACTTC.

In its sample, this clone was seen a few times. The chain links TRBV7-9 to TRBJ1-4; D perhaps matches TRBD1 (5 bases). Looked up from germline, CDR1 is SEHNR and CDR2 is FQNEAQ (reference sequence). This CDR3 region has 14 residues. Trimming removed 3 bases from V and 8 bases from J, with 13 bases in between. The CDR3 here is CASSLAQGGEKLFF. Here the CDR3 DNA reads TGTGCCAGCAGCTTGGCCCAGGGTGGAGAAAAACTGTTTTTT.

The chain uses TRBV11-3 and TRBJ2-7; D is ambiguous. CDR1 is SGHNT, CDR2 YENEEA, per germline. The CDR3 runs to 13 residues. With 1 base removed from V and 3 bases from J, the gap between germline ends came to 7 bases. CDR3 loop: CASSLGRNYEQYF. CDR3 DNA: TGTGCCAGCAGCTTAGGGAGAAACTACGAGCAGTACTTC.

There are a few counts of this clone. V is TRBV29-1 and J is TRBJ1-5; 9 nucleotides agree with TRBD1. The CDR3 length is 17 residues. CDR1 and CDR2 (germline): SQVTM, ANQGSEA. J lost 4 bases, V lost 6 bases, and 16 bases had no gene match. CDR3 loop: CSVLGELTGGTNQPQHF. CDR3 nucleotide sequence: TGCAGCGTCCTCGGTGAGTTAACAGGGGGCACAAATCAGCCCCAGCATTTT. The full variable domain, completed using reference TRBV29-1 and TRBJ1-5, is SAVISQKPSRDICQRGTSLTIQCQVDSQVTMMFWYRQQPGQSLTLIATANQGSEATYESGFVIDKFPISRPNLTFSTLTVSNMSPEDSSIYLCSVLGELTGGTNQPQHFGDGTRLSIL.

The V and J genes are TRBV7-7 and TRBJ1-4; tentative D call: TRBD1 (6 bases). The CDR3 spans 15 residues. In germline, CDR1 is SSHAT, CDR2 FNYEAQ (reference sequence). Trimming removed 1 base at V and 3 bases at J, with 9 bases between. CDR3 loop: CASSLDRAANEKLFF. For the CDR3, the DNA is TGTGCCAGCAGCTTAGACAGGGCAGCTAATGAAAAACTGTTTTTT.

This clone appeared a few times. The rearrangement joins TRBV7-2 to TRBJ2-7; D remains unclear. In germline, CDR1 is SGHTA, CDR2 FQGNSA. CDR3 length equals 13 residues. V was cut by 1 base and J by 6 bases, with 10 bases left in between. CDR3 DNA: TGTGCCAGCAGCTTAGTAGAAGGTCTCGAGCAGTACTTC. Amino acid sequence: CASSLVEGLEQYF.

The chain joins TRBV9 to TRBJ2-3; no clear D gene. Germline-derived CDR1 and CDR2 are SGDLS and YYNGEE. The CDR3 covers 14 residues. V dropped 1 base and J dropped 0 bases, with 6 bases sitting between them. This CDR3 reads CASSVSPSTDTQYF. CDR3 bases: TGTGCCAGCAGCGTAAGCCCTAGCACAGATACGCAGTATTTT.

This clone has just a few counts. The chain combines TRBV10-3 with TRBJ2-5; 10 nucleotides align to TRBD1. The DNA end is more similar to TRBJ2-7, so the J call may be wrong. CDR3 length: 14 residues. The germline V gene has CDR1 ENHRY and CDR2 SYGVKD. CDR3 sequence: CAISDAGQGFEQYF. In DNA form, the CDR3 reads TGTGCCATCAGTGACGCGGGACAGGGGTTCGAGCAGTACTTC.

This clone was seen a few times. This chain links TRBV18 with TRBJ2-3, with TRBD1 matching 7 bases. The CDR3 covers 17 residues. V shed 1 base, J shed 3 bases, and the junction held 10 bases outside the gene matches. The germline CDR1 and CDR2 sequences are KGHSH and LQKENI. As DNA, the CDR3 is TGTGCCAGCTCACCACGTAACAGGGGCATTGGAACAGATACGCAGTATTTT. This encodes CASSPRNRGIGTDTQYF.

The V gene is TRBV29-1, the J gene TRBJ1-1; possible D gene TRBD1, 5 bases. Germline V gene lookup returns CDR1 SQVTM and CDR2 ANQGSEA. V shed 3 bases and J shed 0 bases, with 8 bases lying between them. The CDR3 has 13 residues. This CDR3 reads CSVETVLNTEAFF. DNA for the CDR3: TGCAGCGTTGAGACAGTGCTGAACACTGAAGCTTTCTTT.

This clone was recorded a few times. This chain links TRBV18 with TRBJ2-3, with 8 bases matching TRBD2. J lost 0 bases, V lost 3 bases, and 5 bases had no gene match. CDR1 and CDR2 (germline): KGHSH, LQKENI. The CDR3 has 16 amino acids. The CDR3 loop reads CASSPSSGHSTDTQYF. CDR3 sequence (DNA): TGTGCCAGCTCACCTTCTAGCGGGCACAGCACAGATACGCAGTATTTT.

This clone has only a few counts. CDR3: CASSLVTGTTGELFF. The CDR3 bases are TGTGCCAGCAGCTTAGTGACAGGGACTACCGGGGAGCTGTTTTTT. V is TRBV7-2 and J is TRBJ2-2, with D possibly TRBD1 on 7 matching bases. The CDR3 has 15 residues. V was trimmed by 1 base and J by 5 bases, leaving 11 bases between them. CDR1 SGHTA and CDR2 FQGNSA come from the germline V gene.

The chain couples TRBV29-1 to TRBJ2-3, with 9 nucleotides matching TRBD2. The germline gives CDR1 SQVTM, CDR2 ANQGSEA. V gave up 4 bases and J gave up 1 base; unmatched junction bases: 12. The CDR3 covers 17 residues. The CDR3 spells CSVGKSGRTSGTDTQYF. The CDR3 DNA reads TGCAGCGTTGGAAAGAGCGGGAGGACATCTGGCACAGATACGCAGTATTTT.

This clone appeared a few times. This chain joins TRBV7-9 and TRBJ2-5; D possibly corresponds to TRBD1 (5 bases). Germline CDR1 reads SEHNR; CDR2 reads FQNEAQ (reference sequence). V was trimmed by 5 bases and J by 3 bases, leaving 16 bases between them. This CDR3 has 15 amino acids. The CDR3 DNA sequence: TGTGCCAGCAGCCCAAGGCGGACACTAAAAGAGACCCAGTACTTC. Its translation is CASSPRRTLKETQYF. The full variable domain, its missing parts supplied by reference TRBV7-9 and TRBJ2-5, is DTGVSQNPRHKITKRGQNVTFRCDPISEHNRLYWYRQTLGQGPEFLTYFQNEAQLEKSRLLSDRFSAERPKGSFSTLEIQRTEQGDSAMYLCASSPRRTLKETQYFGPGTRLLVL.

V usage is TRBV5-4 and J usage is TRBJ2-3; D remains ambiguous. The CDR3 totals 12 residues. The germline V gene has CDR1 SGHNT and CDR2 YYREEE (reference sequence). Trimming shortened V by 2 bases and J by 2 bases, and 3 bases separated the two germline ends. The CDR3, as DNA: TGTGCCAGCAGCTTAAACACAGATACGCAGTATTTT. It specifies CASSLNTDTQYF.